This T cell receptor beta chain was retrieved from a study of regulatory T cells in long-lasting Graves disease (dated by TCRdb to 2020 to 2023). Study-level background: Patients with newly diagnosed Graves' disease had been on antithyroid drugs for under 3 months. The study took place in China and was registered as a clinical trial. A total of around 33 samples underwent TCR sequencing, from about 13 patients with persistent Graves' disease and 20 patients with newly diagnosed Graves' disease. Persistent Graves' disease patients were compared with newly diagnosed Graves' disease patients by peripheral blood TCR sequencing and RNA sequencing.

Reading the label with the study, this specimen's time point is: newly diagnosed GD, antithyroid drugs for less than 3 months. RNA was extracted from PBMCs in TRIzol for both TCR sequencing and RNA sequencing. The diagnosis of Graves' disease followed American Thyroid Association guidelines. Patients were recruited from an endocrinology department in Xi'an, China. From each patient, around 9 milliliters of peripheral blood was collected into an EDTA anticoagulant tube. Ficoll Paque Plus density gradient separation was used to isolate PBMCs, and no additional T cell sorting was done. An Agilent 2100 Bioanalyzer and agarose gel were used to assess RNA quality, and a NanoDrop 2000 was used to measure RNA concentration. Receptor amplification or capture employed multiplex PCR. Sequencer: Illumina HiSeq 4000. To build TCR beta libraries, CDR3 regions were amplified by Arm-PCR using iRepertoire HTBI primers. Before sequencing, the PCR products underwent gel purification. The authors' pipeline ran thus. Gene usage analysis of CDR3 amino acid clonotypes relied on the roughly 60 TRBV and fewer than 15 TRBJ segments identified across samples. COPE and FqMerger were used to merge filtered high-quality paired reads into contigs. Contigs were aligned with BLAST to IMGT TRBV, TRBD and TRBJ reference genes, and CDR3 was defined per IMGT. Clonotypes above 0.1% frequency were classified as highly expanded clones. Shannon entropy was used to measure repertoire diversity, and the Gini coefficient was used to measure V-J evenness. Public clonotypes were defined as clonotypes shared by more than one individual. The public reads were reprocessed in TCRdb via fastp at Q25 and MiXCR, keeping in-frame beta chains. Rows are unified per CDR3 protein, each entry keeping the most common DNA and genes. Clone size and V and J calls follow TCRdb, not the original study. Across this sample there are more than 400,000 distinct CDR3 sequences, with 15% to 20% seen only once. Of the sample, around 11% falls within the top ten clones.

General study outcomes and caveats: Compared with newly diagnosed patients, persistent Graves' disease patients had lower TCR Shannon entropy and fewer highly expanded clones, which suggests clonal expansion. Only the TCR beta chain was sequenced and analyzed. Preferential use of TRBV28, TRBJ1-2 and TRBJ2-5 was observed in persistent disease, whereas TRBV20-1 and TRBJ2-1 were favored in newly diagnosed disease. Because the primary lesion, thyroid tissue, could not be accessed, the study looked at peripheral blood alone. More public clonotypes were shared among persistent patients (over 2,500) than among newly diagnosed patients (roughly 1,000). As a limitation, the authors acknowledged that the small sample size may reduce accuracy.

Trimming takes 7 bases from V and 3 bases from J, and the germline ends sit 19 bases apart. From the cysteine through the phenylalanine, the CDR3 covers 15 amino acids. Only the CDR3 DNA stays, 45 bases, in frame from base 1. CDR1 and CDR2, looked up from the germline V gene, are SGHTA and FQGTGA. As concerns this clonotype: This clone's antigen is unknown. A read error is possible here, since a much larger clone lies one base away.

This sample also belongs to another study, concerning T cells in Graves' hyperthyroidism and ophthalmopathy. Reported in the second study: Graves' hyperthyroidism was defined as stable when no progression to ophthalmopathy occurred over 18 months of follow-up. Hyperthyroidism patients were aged 18 to 65 years and newly diagnosed, with disease duration of less than 2 months. Patients with uncontrolled infections, other autoimmune diseases, pregnancy or lactation were excluded. Diagnoses were established on the basis of clinical symptoms, serum thyroxine and TRAb, thyroid ultrasound, and orbital computed tomography. For the first round of RT-PCR on the TCR CDR3, the HTBI primer set was used together with the Qiagen OneStep RT-PCR kit. Most expanded thyroid clonotypes (frequency above 0.001) were also found in blood, which suggests that blood repertoires may mirror thyroid immune responses. A 13 V-J signature model separated ophthalmopathy from stable hyperthyroidism, with approximately 86% sensitivity and 81.08% specificity in cross-validation and 80%/75% in testing. In validation, the model predicted progression to ophthalmopathy a median of about 6.5 months before onset, with roughly 71% sensitivity and more than 72% specificity. To identify distinguishing TCR V-J signatures, a discovery cohort of 100 patients was used, comprising under 45 with Graves' ophthalmopathy and around 57 with stable Graves' hyperthyroidism. Whether ophthalmopathy could be predicted prospectively was tested in an independent validation cohort made up of approximately 19 hyperthyroidism patients plus 17 patients who later progressed to ophthalmopathy. The 100 discovery patients were randomly split 7:3 into training and test sets. Thyroid tissue and blood T-cell repertoires from six Graves' hyperthyroidism patients were also compared in the study. Once sampling was done, hyperthyroidism patients were given methimazole at a starting dose of 30 mg daily, whereas ophthalmopathy patients were given high-dose intravenous methylprednisolone. A second multiplex PCR round built the libraries, followed by size selection and purification. Sequencing of the libraries was done on an Illumina HiSeq2000 using paired-end 100 bp reads. SOAPnuke was used to process the raw data, throwing out any read that contained adapters or uncalled bases, had a mean Phred below 15, or lacked an exact constant-primer or identifier match. COPE v1.2.5 was used to merge high-quality paired reads, and clonotypes were defined as unique nucleotide sequences. Clonotypes were aligned to IMGT TRBV, TRBD and TRBJ reference segments using MiTCR v1.1. Only V-J combinations with frequency above 0.0001, covering approximately 99% of repertoires, were analysed. A TCS score was defined as the ratio of F50 (clonal expansion) to E x V (chaos), with BLOSUM62-based TCRdist applied between CDR3 peptides within each V-J. Welch's t-statistics and random forest reduced around 520 V-J features to roughly 13, which were used in a naive Bayes classifier (R e1071). No statistical method was used to fix the sample size in advance, and group allocation was not hidden from the investigators. The paper reports TCR Vbeta CDR3 sequencing of 130 to 150 peripheral blood samples: around 45 ophthalmopathy, roughly 74 hyperthyroidism and around 17 progressor patients.

This sequence uses TRBV7-3 and TRBJ2-7; the D gene is possibly TRBD1, with 6 bases matching. Specimen: peripheral blood mononuclear cells (PBMCs), collected at new diagnosis, from a patient treated with antithyroid drugs. This TCR was sampled from a woman between 25 and 40 years old with Graves disease. Donor details come from another sample of the same person, matched by shared clones. The nucleotide sequence reads TGTGCCAGCACCCCCCGCCCGACAGGACGCTACGAGCAGTACTTC. Its translation reads: CASTPRPTGRYEQYF. Joined to the reference TRBV7-3 and TRBJ2-7 proteins, this CDR3 gives the full variable domain: GAGVSQTPSNKVTEKGKYVELRCDPISGHTALYWYRQSLGQGPEFLIYFQGTGAADDSGLPNDRFFAVRPEGSVSTLKIQRTERGDSAVYLCASTPRPTGRYEQYFGPGTRLTVT.